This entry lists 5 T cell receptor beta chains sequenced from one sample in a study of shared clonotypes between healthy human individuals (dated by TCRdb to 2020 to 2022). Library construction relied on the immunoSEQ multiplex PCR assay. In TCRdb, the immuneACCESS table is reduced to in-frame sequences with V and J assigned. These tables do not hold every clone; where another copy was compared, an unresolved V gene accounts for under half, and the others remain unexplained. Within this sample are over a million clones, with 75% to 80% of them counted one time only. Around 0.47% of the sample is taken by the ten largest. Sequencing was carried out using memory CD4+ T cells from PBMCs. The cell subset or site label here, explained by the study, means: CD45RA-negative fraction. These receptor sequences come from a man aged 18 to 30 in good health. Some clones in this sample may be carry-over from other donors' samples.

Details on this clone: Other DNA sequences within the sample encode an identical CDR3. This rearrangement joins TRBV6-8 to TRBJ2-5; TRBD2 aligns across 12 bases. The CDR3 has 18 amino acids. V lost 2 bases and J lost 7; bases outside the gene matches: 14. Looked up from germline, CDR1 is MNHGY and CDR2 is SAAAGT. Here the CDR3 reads CASSYELAGGGLRWTQYF. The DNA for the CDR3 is TGTGCCAGCAGTTACGAGCTAGCGGGAGGGGGCCTCAGGTGGACCCAGTACTTC.

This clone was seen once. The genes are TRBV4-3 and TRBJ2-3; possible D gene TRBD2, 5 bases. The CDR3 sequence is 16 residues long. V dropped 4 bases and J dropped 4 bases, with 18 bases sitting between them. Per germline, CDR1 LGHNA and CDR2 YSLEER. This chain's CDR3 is CASSLYSGAGSDTQYF. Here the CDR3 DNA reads TGCGCCAGCAGCCTTTACTCCGGTGCGGGTTCAGATACGCAGTATTTT.

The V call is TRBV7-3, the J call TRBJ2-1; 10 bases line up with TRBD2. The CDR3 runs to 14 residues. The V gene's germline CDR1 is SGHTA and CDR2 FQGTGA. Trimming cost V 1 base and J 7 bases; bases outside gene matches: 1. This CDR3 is CASSLNSGGNEQFF. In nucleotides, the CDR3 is TGTGCCAGCAGCTTAAATAGCGGGGGGAATGAGCAGTTCTTC.

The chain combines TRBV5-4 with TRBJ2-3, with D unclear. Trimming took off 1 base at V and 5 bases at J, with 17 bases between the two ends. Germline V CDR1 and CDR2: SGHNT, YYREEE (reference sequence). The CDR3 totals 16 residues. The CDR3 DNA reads TGTGCCAGCAGCTTGAGTGGCCGAATCTGGGAAGATACGCAGTATTTT. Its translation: CASSLSGRIWEDTQYF.

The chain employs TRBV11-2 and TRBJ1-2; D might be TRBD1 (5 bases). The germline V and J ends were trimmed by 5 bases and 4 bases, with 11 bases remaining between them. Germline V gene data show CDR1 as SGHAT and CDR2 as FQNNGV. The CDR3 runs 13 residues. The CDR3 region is CASSPGTAYGYTF. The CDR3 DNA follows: TGTGCCAGCAGCCCCGGGACGGCCTATGGCTACACCTTC.